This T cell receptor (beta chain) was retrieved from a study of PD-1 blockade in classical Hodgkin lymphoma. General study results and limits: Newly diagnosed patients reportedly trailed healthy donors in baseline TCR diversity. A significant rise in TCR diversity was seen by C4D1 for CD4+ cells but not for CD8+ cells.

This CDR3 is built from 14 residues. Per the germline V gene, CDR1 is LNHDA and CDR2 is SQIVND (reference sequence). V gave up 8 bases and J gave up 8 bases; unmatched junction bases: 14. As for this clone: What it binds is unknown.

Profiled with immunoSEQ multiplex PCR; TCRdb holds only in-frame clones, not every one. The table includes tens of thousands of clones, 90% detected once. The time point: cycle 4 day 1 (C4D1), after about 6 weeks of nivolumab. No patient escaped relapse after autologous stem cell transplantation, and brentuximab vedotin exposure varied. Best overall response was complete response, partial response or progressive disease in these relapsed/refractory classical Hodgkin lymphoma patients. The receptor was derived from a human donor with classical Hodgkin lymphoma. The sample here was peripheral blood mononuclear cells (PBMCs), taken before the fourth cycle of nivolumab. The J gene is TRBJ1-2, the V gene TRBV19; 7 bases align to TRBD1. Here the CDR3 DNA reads TGTGCCAGTGGCGCCGGACAGGCTAATTTCGGCTACACCTTC. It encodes CASGAGQANFGYTF.